These T cell receptor beta chains were read from a single sample in a study of T cell changes during pregnancy in multiple sclerosis. Only in-frame clones appear in the TCRdb table, and some are missing; sequencing was by immunoSEQ multiplex PCR. Among tens of thousands of clones, 75% to 95% were seen once, and the ten largest hold around 11%. This specimen was CD8+ T cells from peripheral blood mononuclear cells, taken before pregnancy. These TCRs come from a female donor with multiple sclerosis, enrolled in a pregnancy study. CDR3s include the opening cysteine and the closing phenylalanine or tryptophan. The D gene is left open where the match is weak. A row's size may be missing; if present it is once, few, many or a size class.

>TRBJ2-7|TRBV5-1|.|TRBD2
CASSPGTSGLYEQYF
TGCGCCAGCAGCCCCGGGACTAGCGGCCTCTACGAGCAGTACTTC
>TRBJ2-6|TRBV10-1|once|.
CADPTENSGANVLTF
TGCGCCGACCCGACAGAGAACTCTGGGGCCAACGTCCTGACTTTC
>TRBJ1-4|TRBV4-2|.|.
CASSQPATNEKLFF
TGTGCCAGCAGCCAACCTGCAACTAATGAAAAACTGTTTTTT
>TRBJ2-1|TRBV6-6|.|TRBD2
CAISGELYNEQFF
TGTGCCATTAGCGGGGAACTTTACAATGAGCAGTTCTTC
>TRBJ1-2|TRBV6-1|.|.
CASSTGFWWGYTF
TGTGCCAGCAGTACAGGGTTTTGGTGGGGCTACACCTTC
>TRBJ2-1|TRBV7-3|.|TRBD2
CASSLPEAGDGYNEQFF
TGTGCCAGCAGCTTACCCGAAGCGGGAGACGGTTACAATGAGCAGTTCTTC
>TRBJ1-1|TRBV7-8|.|TRBD1
CASSFIGTAMNTEAFF
TGTGCCAGCAGCTTCATAGGGACAGCCATGAACACTGAAGCTTTCTTT
>TRBJ2-5|TRBV7-9|.|.
CASSLTQRGETQYF
TGTGCCAGCAGCTTAACCCAACGGGGGGAGACCCAGTACTTC
>TRBJ2-1|TRBV4-1|.|.
CASSQEGLSYNEQFF
TGCGCCAGCAGCCAAGAGGGGCTGTCCTACAATGAGCAGTTCTTC
>TRBJ1-2|TRBV7-6|.|TRBD1
CASSPTPTGNYGYTF
TGTGCCAGCAGCCCTACCCCGACAGGGAACTATGGCTACACCTTC
>TRBJ2-7|TRBV19|.|TRBD1
CASSTWGQGFYEQYF
TGTGCCAGTAGTACATGGGGACAGGGGTTCTACGAGCAGTACTTC
>TRBJ1-1|TRBV5-5|.|.
CASSLRWGSNTEAFF
TGTGCCAGCAGCTTGAGGTGGGGCAGCAACACTGAAGCTTTCTTT